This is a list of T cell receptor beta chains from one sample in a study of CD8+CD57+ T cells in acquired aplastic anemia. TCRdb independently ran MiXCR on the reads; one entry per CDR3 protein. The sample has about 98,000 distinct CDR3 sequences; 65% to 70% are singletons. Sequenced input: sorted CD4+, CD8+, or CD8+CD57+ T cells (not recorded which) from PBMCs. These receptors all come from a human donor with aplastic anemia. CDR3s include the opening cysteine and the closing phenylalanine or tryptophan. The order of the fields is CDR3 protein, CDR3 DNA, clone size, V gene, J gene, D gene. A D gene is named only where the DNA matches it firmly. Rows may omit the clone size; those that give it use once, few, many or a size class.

CASSLAQDSQQFF	TGCGCCAGCAGCTTGGCCCAGGACAGCCAGCAGTTCTTC	NA	TRBV5-1	TRBJ2-1	NA
CASSIGDSGAGELFF	TGTGCCAGTAGTATCGGGGACTCAGGGGCCGGGGAGCTGTTTTTT	NA	TRBV19	TRBJ2-2	NA
CAISGARNTEAFF	TGTGCCATCAGTGGCGCACGTAACACTGAAGCTTTCTTT	few	TRBV10-3	TRBJ1-1	NA
CAIKPSSYEQYF	TGTGCCATCAAGCCTAGCTCCTACGAGCAGTACTTC	few	TRBV10-3	TRBJ2-7	NA
CSAREGAGNTEAFF	TGCAGTGCTAGAGAGGGGGCGGGGAACACTGAAGCTTTCTTT	once	TRBV20-1	TRBJ1-1	NA
CASSLGRDRSPLHF	TGTGCCAGCAGCTTAGGCAGGGATCGTTCACCCCTCCACTTT	NA	TRBV7-2	TRBJ1-6	NA
CATSMNRGVGANVLTF	TGTGCCACCAGCATGAATCGCGGGGTGGGGGCCAACGTCCTGACTTTC	NA	TRBV15	TRBJ2-6	NA
CASSPQHGIVAYEQYF	TGTGCCAGCAGCCCACAACACGGAATTGTGGCCTACGAGCAGTACTTC	NA	TRBV7-6	TRBJ2-7	NA
CATSPLLRGGQPQHF	TGTGCCACCAGCCCACTCCTAAGGGGGGGTCAGCCCCAGCATTTT	few	TRBV15	TRBJ1-5	NA
CASSLGDRDNSPLHF	TGTGCCAGCAGCTTGGGGGACAGGGATAATTCACCCCTCCACTTT	NA	TRBV13	TRBJ1-6	TRBD1
CASSSSSAPDRDF	TGTGCCAGCAGCTCCTCCTCGGCACCTGACCGGGACTTC	many	TRBV7-9	TRBJ2-7	NA
CATSDGYTEAFF	TGTGCCACCAGTGATGGGTACACTGAAGCTTTCTTT	once	TRBV24-1	TRBJ1-1	NA
CASSAAGSSGYTF	TGTGCCAGCAGCGCCGCCGGCAGTTCTGGCTACACCTTC	few	TRBV7-9	TRBJ1-2	NA